This record covers a single T cell receptor beta chain. What it binds is unknown. Here immunoSEQ multiplex PCR was the method, and the copy in TCRdb shows in-frame clones only, minus some. The sample yields 78,000 or so clones, 70% to 90% seen once. Exclusion of a patient followed from autoimmune disease history or systemic immunosuppression. The entry originates in a study of OX40 agonist ivuxolimab in advanced cancers. As for the study in general: Hepatocellular carcinoma, melanoma, renal cell or head and neck cancer was diagnosed in the dose-escalation patients. Overall study results and limits: It was not determined which antigens were specifically recognized by the peripheral T cells that had undergone clonal expansion. CD8+ T cells were the subset that, on average, had more expanded clones than CD4+.

The CDR3 is 17 residues long. The V gene end was trimmed by 3 bases and the J gene end by 4 bases; junction bases not matched to a gene: 8. Germline values: CDR1 MRHNA, CDR2 SNTAGT. This clonotype originated in an adult with an advanced solid tumor such as melanoma, head and neck, liver or kidney cancer. The material was CD4+ or CD8+ T cells sorted from blood, obtained in a trial of the OX40 agonist ivuxolimab. The V call is TRBV6-4, the J call TRBJ2-5, with TRBD2 matching 13 bases. In DNA form, the CDR3 reads TGTGCCAGCAGTGAGCCGGGACTAGCGGGGAGGGGAGAGACCCAGTACTTC. It codes for CASSEPGLAGRGETQYF.